This T cell receptor (beta chain) emerged from a study of spatial heterogeneity in lung cancer. In the study overall: Raw sequencing reads included, on average, more than nine appearances of each unique TCR and UMI combination.

This CDR3 has 16 residues. J was trimmed by 0 bases and V by 5 bases; bases with no gene match: 8. Germline CDR1 reads SGHVS; CDR2 reads FNYEAQ. The library protocol tagged each TCR cDNA with a unique molecular identifier. TCRdb processed the 5' RACE reads anew with MiXCR; each CDR3 protein has one entry. Among 12,000 to 15,000 distinct CDR3 sequences, about a tenth were seen once, and the ten largest hold 30% to 35%. This clonotype was seen repeatedly, ten times or more. Specified time point: sample taken at primary tumor resection. Unsorted whole RNA of tumor, nontumor lung or frozen PBMC was sequenced. Untreated early-stage non-small cell lung cancer patients, over 55 in total, were the donors.

This chain joins TRBV7-6 and TRBJ1-1; 8 bases line up with TRBD1. This TCR was recovered from a female donor with early-stage non-small cell lung cancer. The sample consisted of PBMCs, taken at surgery. The CDR3, as DNA: TGTGCCAGCAGCCCACAGACAGGGGCAATGAACACTGAAGCTTTCTTT. Its protein is CASSPQTGAMNTEAFF.